Listed here are 16 T cell receptor beta chains from one sample, sequenced in a study of blood T cell repertoires in COVID-19. Only in-frame clones appear in the TCRdb table, and some are missing; sequencing was by immunoSEQ multiplex PCR. The table lists 400,000 or so clones, about 88% of them singletons. The sequencing sample was made of peripheral blood. These receptors originate from a human donor in a cohort sampled during active COVID-19.

This chain uses TRBV6-5 with TRBJ1-2, with TRBD1 as a possible D gene (6 bases). Trimming removed 10 bases at V and 4 bases at J, with 16 bases between. In germline, CDR1 is MNHEY, CDR2 SVGAGI. There are 13 residues in the CDR3. In nucleotides, the CDR3 is TGTGCCACCCGGATCGGGGGGCCCTATGGCTACACCTTC. Translated: CATRIGGPYGYTF.

This clone was seen just once. The gene calls are TRBV15 and TRBJ2-7; weak D call: TRBD2 (6 bases). The CDR3 is 14 residues long. The germline V and J ends were trimmed by 0 bases and 6 bases, with 12 bases remaining between them. Germline assignment: CDR1 LNHNV and CDR2 YYDKDF (reference sequence). In nucleotides, the CDR3 is TGTGCCACCAGCAGAGATAATGGAGGGGTCGAGCAGTACTTC. Translated: CATSRDNGGVEQYF.

This clone was found once. The chain joins TRBV7-8 to TRBJ1-5; D is unresolved. Germline CDR1 and CDR2: SGHVS and FQNEAQ. Trimming pared 5 bases from V and 2 bases from J, leaving 19 bases between. The CDR3 contains 17 residues. Here the CDR3 DNA reads TGTGCCAGCAGCCCGAGTCCGGCCTACTATGGCAATCAGCCCCAGCATTTT. As protein: CASSPSPAYYGNQPQHF.

CDR3 sequence: CATSDTAGQTTEQYF. In DNA form, the CDR3 reads TGTGCCACCAGTGATACTGCGGGACAGACTACCGAGCAGTACTTC. The chain combines TRBV24-1 with TRBJ2-7, with D maybe TRBD1 (7 bases). Germline V lookup: CDR1 KGHDR, CDR2 SFDVKD. Between the trimmed V and J ends, which lost 3 bases and 6 bases, there was a span of 17 bases. The CDR3 runs to 15 residues.

The chain uses TRBV28 and TRBJ1-2, with D possibly TRBD1 on 5 matching bases. This CDR3 has 16 amino acids. Germline V gene lookup returns CDR1 MDHEN and CDR2 SYDVKM. V lost 3 bases and J 0 bases, leaving 14 bases between the germline ends. The CDR3 bases are TGTGCCAGCAGTTTGCCCAGGGCCCCTCCTAACTATGGCTACACCTTC. Translated, it gives CASSLPRAPPNYGYTF.

The chain recombines TRBV5-1 with TRBJ1-2; TRBD1 aligns across 9 bases. Germline loops: CDR1 SGHRS, CDR2 YFSETQ. The length of the CDR3 is 15 residues. The junction had 4 bases not matched to a gene; V was cut back by 3 bases and J by 1 base. CDR3 in DNA: TGCGCCAGCAGCTACGGACAGGGGAGTAACTATGGCTACACCTTC. Residues: CASSYGQGSNYGYTF.

This chain uses TRBV12-3 or TRBV12-4 with TRBJ1-3; the D is unclear. Trimming stripped 4 bases from V and 2 bases from J, with 6 bases between. The CDR3 has 13 amino acids. The DNA for the CDR3 is TGTGCCAGCAGTTCAACAGCTGGAAACACCATATATTTT. Amino acid sequence: CASSSTAGNTIYF.

There are a few counts of this clone. The chain uses TRBV30 and TRBJ2-5; D is ambiguous. Germline loops: CDR1 GTSNPN, CDR2 SVGIG (reference sequence). The ends were cut back, 5 bases at V and 1 base at J, with 11 bases in the middle. This CDR3 is built from 13 residues. CDR3 in amino acids: CAWRRQAQETQYF. The CDR3 DNA sequence: TGTGCCTGGCGCAGGCAAGCCCAAGAGACCCAGTACTTC.

The J gene is TRBJ2-1, the V gene TRBV5-1; 11 positions match TRBD1. The ends lost 3 bases at V and 7 bases at J; junction bases unmatched: 9. The CDR3 is 16 amino acids. Germline assignment: CDR1 SGHRS and CDR2 YFSETQ. Here the CDR3 reads CASSWSRDRGGNEQFF. As DNA, the CDR3 is TGCGCCAGCAGCTGGAGCCGGGACAGGGGGGGAAATGAGCAGTTCTTC.

V is TRBV18 and J is TRBJ2-7; 10 bases are a match to TRBD2. This CDR3 comprises 15 residues. J was trimmed by 6 bases and V by 2 bases; bases with no gene match: 7. Germline V lookup: CDR1 KGHSH, CDR2 LQKENI. The CDR3 DNA follows: TGTGCCAGCTCACCAGAAGCGGGGGGGCCCCCCGAGCAGTACTTC. Its protein is CASSPEAGGPPEQYF. The full variable domain, its missing parts supplied by reference TRBV18 and TRBJ2-7, is NAGVMQNPRHLVRRRGQEARLRCSPMKGHSHVYWYRQLPEEGLKFMVYLQKENIIDESGMPKERFSAEFPKEGPSILRIQQVVRGDSAAYFCASSPEAGGPPEQYFGPGTRLTVT.

V usage is TRBV9 and J usage is TRBJ2-3; a possible D gene is TRBD1 (6 bases). Germline CDR1 and CDR2: SGDLS and YYNGEE. Trimming shortened V by 4 bases and J by 1 base, and 19 bases separated the two germline ends. The CDR3 sequence is 17 residues long. The CDR3 sequence: CASSSSVVTGGTDTQYF. The CDR3 nucleotides read TGTGCCAGCAGCTCATCCGTCGTGACAGGTGGCACAGATACGCAGTATTTT.

The chain couples TRBV24-1 to TRBJ2-7, with D tentatively TRBD1 (6 bases). The CDR3 sequence is 14 residues long. Trimming pared 8 bases from V and 6 bases from J, leaving 19 bases between. The germline gives CDR1 KGHDR, CDR2 SFDVKD. The chain's CDR3 is CATTLGQPGGEQYF. CDR3 DNA: TGTGCCACCACCCTGGGACAACCCGGAGGCGAGCAGTACTTC.

The V and J genes are TRBV7-6 and TRBJ1-5, with 11 bases matching TRBD1. J was trimmed by 6 bases and V by 1 base; bases with no gene match: 5. CDR3 length equals 16 residues. Germline-derived CDR1 and CDR2 are SGHVS and FNYEAQ. The CDR3, as DNA: TGTGCCAGCAGCTTAGGGGACAGGGGGTTAGGTCAGCCCCAGCATTTT. It is translated as CASSLGDRGLGQPQHF. Full variable domain (remainder filled in from reference TRBV7-6 and TRBJ1-5): GAGVSQSPRYKVTKRGQDVALRCDPISGHVSLYWYRQALGQGPEFLTYFNYEAQQDKSGLPNDRFSAERPEGSISTLTIQRTEQRDSAMYRCASSLGDRGLGQPQHFGDGTRLSIL.

This clone was recorded once. V usage is TRBV27 and J usage is TRBJ2-1; 7 bases are shared with TRBD2. The V and J ends lost 6 bases and 9 bases, in that order; junction bases with no gene match: 14. The CDR3 has 15 residues. The germline CDR1 and CDR2 sequences are MNHEY and SMNVEV (reference sequence). The chain's CDR3 is CASSPLGLGAAEQFF. CDR3 nucleotides: TGTGCCAGCAGCCCCCTCGGACTAGGCGCGGCTGAGCAGTTCTTC.

This clone has only a few counts. The chain is built from TRBV6-5 and TRBJ1-2; D is possibly TRBD1 (6 bases). The CDR3 spans 12 residues. V shed 5 bases and J shed 8 bases, with 12 bases lying between them. Looked up from germline, CDR1 is MNHEY and CDR2 is SVGAGI. The chain's CDR3 is CASSPGQGGYTF. As DNA, the CDR3 is TGTGCCAGCAGTCCGGGACAAGGAGGCTACACCTTC.

The V gene is TRBV19, the J gene TRBJ1-1, with D possibly being TRBD1 (6 bases). Germline V gene lookup returns CDR1 LNHDA and CDR2 SQIVND (reference sequence). Trimming left V 0 bases short and J 2 bases short, with 16 bases between. This CDR3 has 17 residues. The CDR3 DNA is TGTGCCAGTAGTATAGAGGGAACAGGGAGTGGAAACACTGAAGCTTTCTTT. Protein sequence: CASSIEGTGSGNTEAFF.